These 5 T cell receptor beta chains were all obtained from the same sample, sequenced in a study of prognosis after radiotherapy for stage I lung cancer. The TCR beta CDR3 region was amplified from genomic DNA, with two rounds of multiplex PCR being used for the amplification. First-round PCR used primers specific to each TRBV and TRBJ gene. TCRdb re-called the multiplex PCR reads through MiXCR, storing one row per CDR3 protein. The sample has 50,000 or so distinct CDR3 sequences; approximately 35% are singletons. This specimen consisted of PBMCs, obtained before or after stereotactic body radiation therapy (not recorded which). Source of these receptors: a donor older than 45 with non-small cell lung cancer.

A word on this clonotype: This may arise from a read error, as a much more abundant clone is one base away. V gene TRBV6-1 combines with J gene TRBJ1-1; D is possibly TRBD1 (5 bases). Trimming pared 4 bases from V and 5 bases from J, leaving 20 bases between. The V gene's germline CDR1 is MNHNS and CDR2 SASEGT. The CDR3 spans 16 residues. CDR3 sequence (DNA): TGTGCCAGCAGTGGCCATCCGGGACGGGGTATAACTGAAGCTTTCTTT. Protein sequence: CASSGHPGRGITEAFF.

This clonotype was seen only once. The genes are TRBV5-1 and TRBJ1-1; D ambiguous. Per the germline V gene, CDR1 is SGHRS and CDR2 is YFSETQ. Trimming took 4 bases from V and 0 from J, leaving 16 bases between them. The CDR3 sequence is 16 residues long. The DNA for the CDR3 is TGCGCCAGCAGCCCTTGGCCGAAGTCTATGAACACTGAAGCTTTCTTT. Translating it yields CASSPWPKSMNTEAFF.

This clonotype showed up many times. The CDR3 DNA reads as TGTGCCACCGGTAGCGGCCAAGAGACCCAGTACTTC. It codes for CATGSGQETQYF. The J gene is TRBJ2-5, the V gene TRBV12-3 or TRBV12-4; possible D gene TRBD2, 6 bases. The CDR3 has 12 residues. Trimming stripped 10 bases from V and 1 base from J, with 10 bases between.

The chain links TRBV2 to TRBJ1-3; D may be TRBD1 (6 bases). The CDR3 contains 13 residues. V dropped 6 bases and J dropped 4 bases, with 10 bases sitting between them. CDR1 is SNHLY, CDR2 FYNNEI, per germline. CDR3 sequence (DNA): TGTGCCAGCAGGAGGGGGGGCGGAAACACCATATATTTT. Translated, it gives CASRRGGGNTIYF.

The chain carries TRBV7-9 and TRBJ2-1; D perhaps matches TRBD1 (6 bases). Between the trimmed V and J ends, which lost 5 bases and 1 base, there was a span of 12 bases. Germline V gene sequence: CDR1 SEHNR, CDR2 FQNEAQ (reference sequence). This CDR3 contains 15 residues. In DNA form, the CDR3 reads TGTGCCAGCAGCCCGGACAGTTTATCCTACAATGAGCAGTTCTTC. Its translation is CASSPDSLSYNEQFF.